This TCR beta chain originates from a study of CD8+ T cells in alopecia areata. cDNA serving as the sequencing template came from extracted, reverse transcribed RNA. Using immunoSEQ multiplex PCR, the repertoire was profiled, and TCRdb retains in-frame clones only, with some absent. This repertoire holds 3,000 to 4,500 clones, and none appear only once. After pooling, cutaneous lymph node cells were sorted with CD4, CD8alpha, NKG2D, NKG2ACE and other markers. This clone was seen only a few times. Any gene name here is a mouse gene name. The sequence runs out 4 residues before the end of the CDR3; the remainder is reconstructed from the germline J gene. The CDR3 sequence is 15 residues long. The junction had 6 bases not matched to a gene; V was cut back by 1 base and J by 2 bases. CDR1 GKSSPN and CDR2 SITVG come from the germline V gene.

This TCR was recovered from a C3H/HeJ mouse with alopecia areata. This strain's MHC haplotype is H2-k. The V gene is TRBV31, the J gene TRBJ1-1; 8 bases line up with TRBD1. Sequencing was carried out using CD8+ T cells sorted from a lymph node. The sequenced part of the CDR3 DNA is TGTGCCTGGAGTCAGGCAGGGGGCCTCAACACA. Translation: CAWSQAGGLNT. The whole CDR3 reads CAWSQAGGLNTEVFF.